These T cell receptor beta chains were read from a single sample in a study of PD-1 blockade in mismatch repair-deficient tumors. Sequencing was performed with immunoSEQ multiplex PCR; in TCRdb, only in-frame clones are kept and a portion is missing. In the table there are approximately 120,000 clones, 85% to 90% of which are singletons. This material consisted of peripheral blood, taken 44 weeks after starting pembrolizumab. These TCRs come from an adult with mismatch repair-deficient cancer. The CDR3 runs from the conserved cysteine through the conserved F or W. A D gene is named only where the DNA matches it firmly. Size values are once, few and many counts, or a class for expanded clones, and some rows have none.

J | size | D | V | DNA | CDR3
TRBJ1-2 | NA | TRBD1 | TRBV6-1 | TGTGCCAGCAGTGAGCGGAACAGGGGCAGTTCCTATGGCTACACCTTC | CASSERNRGSSYGYTF
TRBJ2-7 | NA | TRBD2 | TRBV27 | TGTGCCAGCAGTTCCGCGGCTAGCGGGAGATTAGAGCAGTACTTC | CASSSAASGRLEQYF
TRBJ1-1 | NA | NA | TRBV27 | TGTGCCAGCAGTTTATCCCCAGAAAACACTGAAGCTTTCTTT | CASSLSPENTEAFF
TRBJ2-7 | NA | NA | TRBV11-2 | TGTGCCAGCAGCTTAGACCCGTCAGAGGTGCAGTACTTC | CASSLDPSEVQYF
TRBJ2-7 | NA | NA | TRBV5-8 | TGTGCCAGCAGCTTGAATGAGGATTTCTACGAGCAGTACTTC | CASSLNEDFYEQYF
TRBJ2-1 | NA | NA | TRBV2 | TGTGCCAGCAGTGTTGTGGACACACCTTACAATGAGCAGTTCTTC | CASSVVDTPYNEQFF
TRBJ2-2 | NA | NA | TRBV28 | TGTGCCAGCTACCCGGACCGGGCAGGTAACACCGGGGAGCTGTTTTTT | CASYPDRAGNTGELFF
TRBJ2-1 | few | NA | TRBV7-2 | TGTGCCAGCAGCTTGGGGGTGAATGAGCAGTTCTTC | CASSLGVNEQFF
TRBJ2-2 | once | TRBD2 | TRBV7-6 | TGTGCCAGCAGCTCCCCGACGGCGGGAGGGACCACCGGGGAGCTGTTTTTT | CASSSPTAGGTTGELFF
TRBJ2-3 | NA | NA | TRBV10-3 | TGTGCCATCAGTGATGAGACACAGAGCACAGATACGCAGTATTTT | CAISDETQSTDTQYF
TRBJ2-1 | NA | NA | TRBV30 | TGTGCCTGGAGGTCTATGGGGACCTACAATGAGCAGTTCTTC | CAWRSMGTYNEQFF
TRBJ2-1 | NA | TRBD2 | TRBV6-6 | TGTGCCAGCAGTACCGGACTAGCGGATATGTACAATGAGCAGTTCTTC | CASSTGLADMYNEQFF
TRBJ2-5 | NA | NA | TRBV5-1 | TGCGCCAGCAGCTGGGGGGGACAGAATAAAGAGACCCAGTACTTC | CASSWGGQNKETQYF
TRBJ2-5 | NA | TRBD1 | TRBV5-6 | TGTGCCAGCAGCTTCGGGACAGGGGCCAGCCAAGAGACCCAGTACTTC | CASSFGTGASQETQYF
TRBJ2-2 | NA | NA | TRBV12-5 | TGTGCTTCAAGATTGGGGGAAGCCGGGGAGCTGTTTTTT | CASRLGEAGELFF
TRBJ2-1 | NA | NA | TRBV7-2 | TGTGCCAGCAAAAATGTCAATGAGCAGTTCTTC | CASKNVNEQFF
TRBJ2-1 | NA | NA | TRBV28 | TGTGCCAGCAACCTTTTAGGGGTAAGCTCCTACAATGAGCAGTTCTTC | CASNLLGVSSYNEQFF
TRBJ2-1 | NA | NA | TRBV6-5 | TGTGCCAGCAGTTTGACTAGTGGGAATGAGCAGTTCTTC | CASSLTSGNEQFF